Below are 30 T cell receptor beta chains sequenced from a single sample in a study of T cells in Graves' hyperthyroidism and ophthalmopathy. Template material for amplifying TCR beta CDR3 regions consisted of RNA transcripts. In the first-round RT-PCR of the TCR CDR3, the HTBI primer set was used. TCRdb reprocessed the multiplex PCR reads with MiXCR, giving one entry per CDR3 protein. Of 380,000 or so distinct CDR3 sequences in the sample, roughly 19% were seen once. The sample was blood. These TCRs come from a woman between 18 and 29 years old with Graves' hyperthyroidism.

The V call is TRBV6-1, the J call TRBJ1-2; 10 nucleotides align to TRBD1. V shed 6 bases and J 4 bases; nucleotides not matched to a gene: 5. The CDR3 has 14 residues. From germline, CDR1 is MNHNS and CDR2 SASEGT. The chain's CDR3 is CASRVTGGGYGYTF. CDR3 DNA: TGTGCCAGCAGAGTGACAGGGGGCGGCTATGGCTACACCTTC.

This clonotype has just a few counts. This chain joins TRBV3-1 and TRBJ2-7, with a weak D call TRBD1 (5 bases). The CDR3 is made up of 15 amino acids. Deletions cut 1 base from V and 3 bases from J, with 13 bases between. CDR1 and CDR2 (germline): LGHDT, YNNKEL (reference sequence). The DNA for the CDR3 is TGTGCCAGCAGCCAAGTATGGGGCCTCGGCTACGAGCAGTACTTC. This codes for CASSQVWGLGYEQYF.

V usage is TRBV6-1 and J usage is TRBJ2-2; either TRBD1 or TRBD2 may fit D (5 bases each). This CDR3 comprises 14 residues. The V gene's germline CDR1 is MNHNS and CDR2 SASEGT. Trimming removed 8 bases from V and 3 bases from J, with 13 bases in between. CDR3 in DNA: TGTGCCAGCTTCCGGGACGGAGACACCGGGGAGCTGTTTTTT. Translating gives CASFRDGDTGELFF.

In its sample, this clonotype was seen many times. The V call is TRBV6-4, the J call TRBJ2-7, with TRBD1 as a possible D gene (5 bases). CDR1 and CDR2 from the germline V gene are MRHNA and SNTAGT. Trimming took 6 bases from V and 6 from J, leaving 12 bases between them. The CDR3 sequence is 12 residues long. The CDR3 nucleotides are TGTGCCAGCAGAGTAGGGGTGGGCGAGCAGTACTTC. This translates into CASRVGVGEQYF.

This clonotype came up a few times. Here the CDR3 reads CASITGQGASGELFF. CDR3 DNA: TGTGCCAGCATTACCGGACAGGGGGCGTCCGGGGAGCTGTTTTTT. The gene calls are TRBV2 and TRBJ2-2; 11 bases are a match to TRBD1. Per the germline V gene, CDR1 is SNHLY and CDR2 is FYNNEI. J gave up 6 bases and V 7 bases, and 7 bases lay outside the gene matches. This CDR3 has 15 amino acids.

At least ten counts were recorded for this clonotype. V is TRBV15 and J is TRBJ2-7, with a tentative D call TRBD1 (5 bases). The CDR3 extends over 15 amino acids. Germline assignment: CDR1 LNHNV and CDR2 YYDKDF (reference sequence). V lost 2 bases to trimming and J lost 0 bases, with 11 bases between them. The CDR3 nucleotides are TGTGCCACCAGCAGACCCAGGGCCCTCTCCTACGAGCAGTACTTC. As protein: CATSRPRALSYEQYF.

Ten or more counts support this clonotype. This rearrangement joins TRBV5-1 to TRBJ2-7; D is tentatively TRBD1 or TRBD2 (5 bases each). The ends were cut back, 3 bases at V and 0 bases at J, with 10 bases in the middle. Germline-derived CDR1 and CDR2 are SGHRS and YFSETQ. The CDR3 has 14 amino acids. The CDR3 loop reads CASSYGDVSYEQYF. The CDR3 nucleotides read TGCGCCAGCAGCTATGGGGACGTCTCCTACGAGCAGTACTTC.

Ten or more counts support this clonotype. The rearrangement joins TRBV15 to TRBJ2-7; D not resolved. The germline V gene encodes CDR1 LNHNV and CDR2 YYDKDF (reference sequence). Trimming pared 0 bases from V and 3 bases from J, leaving 12 bases between. The CDR3 is made up of 15 amino acids. The CDR3 region has the DNA TGTGCCACCAGCAGAGATGATAAGGGTATCTACGAGCAGTACTTC. Amino acid sequence: CATSRDDKGIYEQYF.

J is TRBJ1-6 and V is TRBV20-1; no clear D gene. The CDR3 extends over 16 amino acids. Germline V gene lookup returns CDR1 DFQATT and CDR2 SNEGSKA (reference sequence). V was shortened by 2 bases and J by 0 bases, with 11 bases between the two germline ends. Here the CDR3 reads CSARITRGSYNSPLHF. In nucleotides, the CDR3 is TGCAGTGCTAGAATAACTCGGGGCTCCTATAATTCACCCCTCCACTTT.

To note about this clonotype: One base away lies a much larger clone, so this may be a sequencing read error. The CDR3 end shows no conserved phenylalanine or tryptophan, and so a read error is likely. V is TRBV11-3 and J is TRBJ2-7, with 13 bases identical to TRBD2. The junction had 18 bases not matched to a gene; V was cut back by 1 base and J by 3 bases. Germline CDR1 SGHNT, CDR2 YENEEA. This CDR3 is built from 21 residues. CDR3: CASSLGTVGLAGARRGYEQYS. The CDR3 DNA sequence: TGTGCCAGCAGCTTAGGAACCGTCGGACTAGCGGGGGCCCGGAGGGGCTACGAGCAGTACTCC.

The gene calls are TRBV7-2 and TRBJ2-7; D call uncertain. CDR1 SGHTA and CDR2 FQGNSA come from the germline V gene. The CDR3 extends over 14 amino acids. V shed 5 bases and J shed 3 bases, with 14 bases lying between them. In DNA, the CDR3 is TGTGCCAGCAGCCGGGCCCGCCCGGGCTACGAGCAGTACTTC. Amino acids: CASSRARPGYEQYF.

This clonotype came up many times. The chain uses TRBV12-3 or TRBV12-4 and TRBJ2-2; TRBD1 matches 8 bases. The V gene end was trimmed by 5 bases and the J gene end by 4 bases; junction bases not matched to a gene: 6. This CDR3 comprises 15 residues. The CDR3 coding sequence is TGTGCCAGCAGTCTCAGGGGGCCAAGCACCGGGGAGCTGTTTTTT. Translation gives CASSLRGPSTGELFF.

This clonotype was seen at least ten times. The V call is TRBV28, the J call TRBJ1-1, with 11 nucleotides matching TRBD1. Germline CDR1 MDHEN, CDR2 SYDVKM. CDR3 length equals 17 residues. J gave up 4 bases and V 5 bases, and 12 bases lay outside the gene matches. The CDR3 here is CASSRTGGLGIGTEAFF. For the CDR3, the DNA is TGTGCCAGCAGTCGGACAGGGGGCTTAGGAATAGGCACTGAAGCTTTCTTT.

This clonotype was seen repeatedly, ten times or more. V usage is TRBV6-5 and J usage is TRBJ1-3, with D perhaps TRBD1 (5 bases). The germline gives CDR1 MNHEY, CDR2 SVGAGI. Trimming took 4 bases from V and 3 from J, leaving 16 bases between them. The CDR3 length is 16 residues. The CDR3 is CASSLMDGQGGNTIYF. DNA of the CDR3: TGTGCCAGCAGTTTAATGGATGGGCAGGGTGGAAACACCATATATTTT.

This clonotype was picked up one time. V usage is TRBV7-8 and J usage is TRBJ2-7; D is tentatively TRBD1 or TRBD2 (5 bases each). Trimming pared 5 bases from V and 4 bases from J, leaving 15 bases between. Germline-derived CDR1 and CDR2 are SGHVS and FQNEAQ. This CDR3 has 14 amino acids. The CDR3 DNA reads TGTGCCAGCAGCCCGGGGCCGGAGACATACGAGCAGTACTTC. The encoded protein is CASSPGPETYEQYF.

The V call is TRBV27, the J call TRBJ1-1, with D unresolved. Germline values: CDR1 MNHEY, CDR2 SMNVEV (reference sequence). The CDR3 extends over 14 amino acids. V lost 0 bases and J 4 bases, leaving 9 bases between the germline ends. As DNA, the CDR3 is TGTGCCAGCAGTTTATCCGGTTTGACCACTGAAGCTTTCTTT. This translates into CASSLSGLTTEAFF.

This chain links TRBV18 with TRBJ2-7; TRBD1 aligns across 7 bases. The trim removed 4 bases at V and 3 bases at J, leaving 6 bases unmatched. The CDR3 is made up of 14 amino acids. The germline CDR1 and CDR2 sequences are KGHSH and LQKENI. Written as DNA, the CDR3 is TGTGCCAGCTCACTCCATCGGGACAGCTACGAGCAGTACTTC. Translating gives CASSLHRDSYEQYF.

This clonotype was seen more than once but under ten times. Compared with germline, one end of the junction differs, possibly owing to a read error. The rearrangement links TRBV12-3 or TRBV12-4 to TRBJ2-1, with a weak D call TRBD1 (5 bases). This CDR3 has 14 residues. The CDR3 here is CASSLRRAPNEKFF. CDR3 sequence (DNA): TGTGCCAGCAGTTTGCGCAGGGCTCCGAATGAGAAGTTCTTC.

This clonotype was found many times. The chain combines TRBV12-3 or TRBV12-4 with TRBJ1-2, with TRBD1 as a possible D gene (5 bases). CDR3 length: 13 residues. The V end was cut by 3 bases, the J end by 2 bases, with 7 bases between. The CDR3 coding sequence is TGTGCCAGCAGTTTGGGGCCGAACTATGGCTACACCTTC. Its translation: CASSLGPNYGYTF.

As regards this clonotype: A junction end diverges from the germline sequence, so it may reflect a read error. This rearrangement joins TRBV12-3 or TRBV12-4 to TRBJ1-1; D possibly corresponds to TRBD1 (5 bases). CDR3 size: 14 residues. CDR3 nucleotide sequence: TGTGCCAGCAGCTACCGTAGGGGTAACACTGAAGCTTGCTTT. This encodes CASSYRRGNTEACF.

This clonotype has a count of ten or more. The V gene is TRBV6-5, the J gene TRBJ2-7, with a possible D match to TRBD1 (5 bases). The V end was cut by 2 bases, the J end by 6 bases, with 14 bases between. From germline, CDR1 is MNHEY and CDR2 SVGAGI. CDR3 length: 14 residues. DNA of the CDR3: TGTGCCAGCAGTTACGCATCAACAGGATTCGAGCAGTACTTC. Amino acid sequence: CASSYASTGFEQYF.

For this clonotype: A much larger clone lies one base from this, so it may be a read error. The chain carries TRBV27 and TRBJ1-3; possible D gene TRBD1, 5 bases. From germline, CDR1 is MNHEY and CDR2 SMNVEV (reference sequence). This CDR3 comprises 13 residues. CDR3 protein: CASSRQSVNTIYF. CDR3 coding DNA: TGTGCCAGCAGTCGACAGTCTGTAAACACCATATATTTT.

In its sample, this clonotype was seen many times. J is TRBJ1-1 and V is TRBV6-5; no reliable D call. Germline CDR1 and CDR2: MNHEY and SVGAGI. V was clipped by 2 bases and J by 1 base, with 8 bases between them. CDR3 size: 14 residues. CDR3 DNA: TGTGCCAGCAGTTACCGGCGGGGGAACACTGAAGCTTTCTTT. Residues: CASSYRRGNTEAFF.

This clonotype was counted at least ten times. The rearrangement joins TRBV5-1 to TRBJ1-2; D unclear. The CDR3 extends over 14 amino acids. Looked up from germline, CDR1 is SGHRS and CDR2 is YFSETQ. Trimming stripped 1 base from V and 4 bases from J, with 11 bases between. The CDR3 region is CASSLSTTSYGYTF. Here the CDR3 DNA reads TGCGCCAGCAGCTTGTCCACGACGTCCTATGGCTACACCTTC.

This clonotype was picked up many times. CDR3 in amino acids: CASRDRDRGNYGYTF. CDR3 nucleotides: TGTGCCAGCAGGGACCGGGACAGGGGGAACTATGGCTACACCTTC. The rearrangement uses TRBV12-3 or TRBV12-4 and TRBJ1-2, with 11 bases identical to TRBD1. This CDR3 comprises 15 residues. After removal of 6 bases from V and 2 bases from J, the junction contained 5 bases not matched to a gene.

The chain recombines TRBV19 with TRBJ1-6, with a tentative D call TRBD1 (6 bases). This CDR3 has 13 amino acids. V lost 6 bases to trimming and J lost 10 bases, with 13 bases between them. The germline V gene has CDR1 LNHDA and CDR2 SQIVND (reference sequence). This CDR3 is CASRSQGRSPLHF. CDR3 in DNA: TGTGCCAGTAGGTCACAGGGTCGATCACCCCTCCACTTT.

This clonotype was found many times. V is TRBV2 and J is TRBJ1-5; tentatively, D is TRBD1 (5 bases). V was shortened by 8 bases and J by 9 bases, with 11 bases between the two germline ends. The CDR3 is 11 amino acids. The germline V gene encodes CDR1 SNHLY and CDR2 FYNNEI. This CDR3 reads CASGRDGPQHF. The DNA for the CDR3 is TGTGCCAGCGGCAGGGATGGGCCCCAGCATTTT.

This clonotype was seen repeatedly, ten times or more. V is TRBV7-6 and J is TRBJ1-1; possibly TRBD1 for D (6 bases). CDR3 length: 16 amino acids. Germline lookup yields CDR1 SGHVS and CDR2 FNYEAQ. Trimming took off 5 bases at V and 10 bases at J, with 26 bases between the two ends. Here the CDR3 reads CASSPRPGQGVGRAFF. In DNA form, the CDR3 reads TGTGCCAGCAGCCCCCGACCGGGACAAGGGGTCGGTAGAGCTTTCTTT.

This clonotype was recorded at least ten times. The CDR3 nucleotides are TGTGCCAGCAGCCTCGGACACTCCGGGAGCAATCAGCCCCAGCATTTT. It translates to CASSLGHSGSNQPQHF. This chain joins TRBV13 and TRBJ1-5, with TRBD1 as a possible D gene (5 bases). The CDR3 runs to 16 residues. Per the germline V gene, CDR1 is PRHDT and CDR2 is FYEKMQ (reference sequence). Trimming took off 5 bases at V and 1 base at J, with 15 bases between the two ends.

This clonotype was detected many times. The chain is built from TRBV6-4 and TRBJ2-2; D gene unclear. This CDR3 contains 16 residues. V lost 0 bases to trimming and J lost 3 bases, with 11 bases between them. Germline values: CDR1 MRHNA, CDR2 SNTAGT. The CDR3 sequence is CASSDSFRAYTGELFF. In DNA, the CDR3 is TGTGCCAGCAGTGACTCTTTCCGGGCGTACACCGGGGAGCTGTTTTTT.